This TCR beta chain is from a study of cytomegalovirus exposure and HLA in healthy donors. Assay: immunoSEQ multiplex PCR; the TCRdb copy retains only in-frame clones and omits some. The sample includes 120,000 to 150,000 clones, 87% of them seen just once. The TCR sequence derives from a man between 18 and 35 years old in good health and CMV-seropositive. The sequenced sample consisted of PBMCs.

CDR3 sequence: CASSLSRGLFYEQYF. The CDR3 nucleotides are TGTGCCAGCAGCTTGAGCAGGGGGCTTTTCTACGAGCAGTACTTC. The chain carries TRBV7-9 and TRBJ2-7, with 8 bases fitting TRBD1. Germline V lookup: CDR1 SEHNR, CDR2 FQNEAQ (reference sequence). V trimming: 3 bases; J trimming: 3 bases; junction bases outside the gene matches: 7. This CDR3 has 15 amino acids.